This T cell receptor beta chain came from a study of cytomegalovirus exposure and HLA in healthy donors. V lost 0 bases to trimming and J lost 7 bases, with 6 bases between them. The CDR3 totals 11 residues. In germline, CDR1 is GTSNPN, CDR2 SVGIG (reference sequence). Amplification used 60 Vbeta primers and 13 Jbeta primers. Profiling relied on immunoSEQ multiplex PCR, and the TCRdb table lists in-frame clones only, not all of them. Here the sample spans around 150,000 clones, roughly three quarters being singletons. Regarding the study as a whole: TRBV6-2, TRBV6-3 and some other V segments were excluded as indistinguishable.

This clone was observed a single time. Its matching antigen is unknown. J is TRBJ1-1 and V is TRBV30, with D hard to call. This receptor was identified in a male donor in good health and CMV-seronegative. Sequenced material: PBMCs. CDR3 nucleotides: TGTGCCTGGAGTGTATACGGTGAAGCTTTCTTT. Protein: CAWSVYGEAFF.